Shown below are 4 T cell receptor beta chains from a single sample sequenced in a study of T cells after yellow fever vaccination. From the 5' RACE reads, TCRdb called clonotypes with MiXCR, one entry per CDR3 protein. The data hold a few hundred thousand distinct CDR3 sequences, with about 6.2% observed a single time. The material was PBMCs, obtained 5 days after the yellow fever booster vaccination. The receptor set was obtained from a man aged 25-45 years who received the YFV17D yellow fever vaccine.

This chain connects TRBV4-3 to TRBJ2-3; D assignment may be TRBD1 or TRBD2 (5 bases each). V was pared by 1 base and J by 3 bases, with 14 bases between. The CDR3 runs 16 residues. CDR1 and CDR2 from the germline V gene are LGHNA and YSLEER. CDR3 nucleotides: TGCGCCAGCAGCCAAGGGGGGTCTAGGTGGACAGATACGCAGTATTTT. Translating it yields CASSQGGSRWTDTQYF.

This clonotype occurred a few times. The gene calls are TRBV19 and TRBJ1-5, with D uncertain. Trimming took 1 base from V and 6 from J, leaving 13 bases between them. Germline CDR1 is LNHDA and CDR2 is SQIVND (reference sequence). This CDR3 comprises 15 residues. The CDR3 sequence: CASSIAGVGGQPQHF. In DNA form, the CDR3 reads TGTGCCAGTAGTATAGCGGGAGTTGGAGGTCAGCCCCAGCATTTT. Combining the CDR3 with reference TRBV19 and TRBJ1-5 gives the whole variable domain DGGITQSPKYLFRKEGQNVTLSCEQNLNHDAMYWYRQDPGQGLRLIYYSQIVNDFQKGDIAEGYSVSREKKESFPLTVTSAQKNPTAFYLCASSIAGVGGQPQHFGDGTRLSIL.

This clonotype was counted at least ten times. The chain is built from TRBV12-3 or TRBV12-4 and TRBJ1-1, with unresolved D. The CDR3 spans 13 residues. Trimming removed 6 bases from V and 5 bases from J, with 13 bases in between. CDR3 loop: CASSSVLSTEAFF. The CDR3 DNA sequence: TGTGCCAGCAGCTCCGTGTTGAGTACTGAAGCTTTCTTT.

The sample holds a few counts of this clonotype. The V and J genes are TRBV5-4 and TRBJ2-1; 9 nucleotides align to TRBD2. Germline V lookup: CDR1 SGHNT, CDR2 YYREEE (reference sequence). The CDR3 length is 14 residues. V dropped 4 bases and J dropped 9; count of bases not matched to a gene: 8. CDR3 DNA: TGTGCCAGCAGCCGGGCGGGAGGGCAGAGTGAGCAGTTCTTC. The encoded protein is CASSRAGGQSEQFF.